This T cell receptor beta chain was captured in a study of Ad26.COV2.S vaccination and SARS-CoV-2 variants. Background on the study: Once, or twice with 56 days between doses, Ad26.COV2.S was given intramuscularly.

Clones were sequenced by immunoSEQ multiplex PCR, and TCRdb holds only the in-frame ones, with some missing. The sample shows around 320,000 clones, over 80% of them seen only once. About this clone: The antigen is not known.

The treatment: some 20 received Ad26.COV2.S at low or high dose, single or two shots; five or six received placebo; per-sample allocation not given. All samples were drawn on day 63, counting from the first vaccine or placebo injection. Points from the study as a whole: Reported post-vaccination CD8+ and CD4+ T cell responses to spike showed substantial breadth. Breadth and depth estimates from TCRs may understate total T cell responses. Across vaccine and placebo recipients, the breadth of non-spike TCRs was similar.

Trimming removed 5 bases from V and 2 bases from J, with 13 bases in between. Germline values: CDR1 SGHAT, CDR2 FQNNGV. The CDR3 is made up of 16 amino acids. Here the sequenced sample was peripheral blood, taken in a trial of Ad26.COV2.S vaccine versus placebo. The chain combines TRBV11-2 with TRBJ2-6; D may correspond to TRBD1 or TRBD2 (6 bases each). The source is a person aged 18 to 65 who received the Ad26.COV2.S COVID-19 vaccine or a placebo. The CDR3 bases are TGTGCCAGCAGCACCCCTGGGGGGCCTGGGGCCAACGTCCTGACTTTC. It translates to CASSTPGGPGANVLTF.